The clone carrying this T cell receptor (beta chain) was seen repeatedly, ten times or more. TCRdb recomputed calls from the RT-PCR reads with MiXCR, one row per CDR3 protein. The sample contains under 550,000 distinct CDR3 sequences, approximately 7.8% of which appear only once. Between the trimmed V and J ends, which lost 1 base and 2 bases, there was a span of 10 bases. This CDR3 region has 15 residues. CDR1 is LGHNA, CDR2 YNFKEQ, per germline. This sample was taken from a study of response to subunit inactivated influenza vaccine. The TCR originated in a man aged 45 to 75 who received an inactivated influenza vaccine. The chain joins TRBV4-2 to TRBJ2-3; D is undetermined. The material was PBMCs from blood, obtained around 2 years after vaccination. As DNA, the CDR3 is TGTGCCAGCAGCCAAGTGATTGGTACCACAGATACGCAGTATTTT. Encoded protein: CASSQVIGTTDTQYF.